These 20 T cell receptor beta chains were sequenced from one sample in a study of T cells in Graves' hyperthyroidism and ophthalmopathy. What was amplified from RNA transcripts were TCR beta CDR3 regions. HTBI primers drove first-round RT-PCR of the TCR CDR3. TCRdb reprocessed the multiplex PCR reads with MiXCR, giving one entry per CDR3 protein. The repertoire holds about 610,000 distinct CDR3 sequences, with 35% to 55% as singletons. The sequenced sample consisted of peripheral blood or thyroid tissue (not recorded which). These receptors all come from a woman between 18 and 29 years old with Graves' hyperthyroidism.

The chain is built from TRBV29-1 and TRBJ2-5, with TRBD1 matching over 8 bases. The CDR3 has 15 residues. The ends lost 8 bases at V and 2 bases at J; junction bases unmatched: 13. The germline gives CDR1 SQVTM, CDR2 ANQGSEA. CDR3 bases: TGCAGCATCCTGACAGGGGTCAGGGTGCAAGAGACCCAGTACTTC. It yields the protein CSILTGVRVQETQYF.

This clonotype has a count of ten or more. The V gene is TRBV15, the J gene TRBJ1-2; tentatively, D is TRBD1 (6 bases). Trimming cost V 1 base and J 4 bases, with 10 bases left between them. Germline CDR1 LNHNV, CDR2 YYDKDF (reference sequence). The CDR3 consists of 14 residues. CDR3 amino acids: CATSRGGTRYGYTF. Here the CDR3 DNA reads TGTGCCACCAGCAGAGGCGGGACACGCTATGGCTACACCTTC.

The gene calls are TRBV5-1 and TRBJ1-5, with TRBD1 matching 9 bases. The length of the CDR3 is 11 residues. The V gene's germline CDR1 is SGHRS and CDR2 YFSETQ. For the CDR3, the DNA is TGCGCTAGACAGGGGGGGCAGCCCCAGCATTTT. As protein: CARQGGQPQHF.

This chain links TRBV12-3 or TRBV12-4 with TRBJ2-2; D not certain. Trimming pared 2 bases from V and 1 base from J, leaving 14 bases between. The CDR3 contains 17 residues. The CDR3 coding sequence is TGTGCCAGCAGTTTAAGGGTAGGGCTTTTGAACACCGGGGAGCTGTTTTTT. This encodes CASSLRVGLLNTGELFF.

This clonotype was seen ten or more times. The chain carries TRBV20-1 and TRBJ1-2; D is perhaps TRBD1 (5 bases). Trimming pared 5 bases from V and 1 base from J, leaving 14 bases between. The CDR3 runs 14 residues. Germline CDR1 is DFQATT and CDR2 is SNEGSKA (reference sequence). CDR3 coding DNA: TGCAGTGCTCCTTACGACAGCTTTAACTATGGCTACACCTTC. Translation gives CSAPYDSFNYGYTF.

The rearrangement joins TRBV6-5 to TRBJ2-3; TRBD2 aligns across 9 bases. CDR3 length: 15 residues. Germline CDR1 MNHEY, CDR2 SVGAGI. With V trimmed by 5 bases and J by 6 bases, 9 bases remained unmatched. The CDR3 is CASSRSGSTGDTQYF. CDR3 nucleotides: TGTGCCAGCAGTCGTAGCGGGAGTACGGGGGATACGCAGTATTTT.

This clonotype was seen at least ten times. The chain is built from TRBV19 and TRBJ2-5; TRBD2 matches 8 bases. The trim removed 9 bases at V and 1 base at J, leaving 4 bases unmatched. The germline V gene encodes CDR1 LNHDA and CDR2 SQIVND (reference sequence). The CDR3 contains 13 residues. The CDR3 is CASRTSIQETQYF. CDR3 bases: TGTGCCAGCAGGACTAGCATCCAAGAGACCCAGTACTTC.

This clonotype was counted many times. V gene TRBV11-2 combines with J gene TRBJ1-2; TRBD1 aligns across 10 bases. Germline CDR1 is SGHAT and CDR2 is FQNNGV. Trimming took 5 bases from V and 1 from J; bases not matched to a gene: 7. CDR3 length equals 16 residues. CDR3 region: CASSRGDRGGNYGYTF. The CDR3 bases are TGTGCCAGCAGCCGAGGGGACAGGGGCGGTAACTATGGCTACACCTTC.

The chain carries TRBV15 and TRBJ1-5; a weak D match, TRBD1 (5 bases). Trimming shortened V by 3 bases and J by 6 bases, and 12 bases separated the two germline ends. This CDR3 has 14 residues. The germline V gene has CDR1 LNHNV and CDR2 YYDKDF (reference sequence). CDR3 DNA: TGTGCCACCAGCAGCGCGAGGGGAAGTCAGCCCCAGCATTTT. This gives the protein CATSSARGSQPQHF.

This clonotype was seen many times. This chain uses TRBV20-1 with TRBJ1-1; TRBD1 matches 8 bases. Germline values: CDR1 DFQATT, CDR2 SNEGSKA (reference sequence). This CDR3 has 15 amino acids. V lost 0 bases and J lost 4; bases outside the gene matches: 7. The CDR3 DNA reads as TGCAGTGCTAGAGATCAGGGGGCAATAATCACTGAAGCTTTCTTT. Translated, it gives CSARDQGAIITEAFF.

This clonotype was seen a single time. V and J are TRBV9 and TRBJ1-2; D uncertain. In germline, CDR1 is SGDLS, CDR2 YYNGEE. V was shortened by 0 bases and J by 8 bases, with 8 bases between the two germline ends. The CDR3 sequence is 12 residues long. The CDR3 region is CASSVGPGGYTF. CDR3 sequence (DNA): TGTGCCAGCAGCGTAGGACCAGGCGGCTACACCTTC.

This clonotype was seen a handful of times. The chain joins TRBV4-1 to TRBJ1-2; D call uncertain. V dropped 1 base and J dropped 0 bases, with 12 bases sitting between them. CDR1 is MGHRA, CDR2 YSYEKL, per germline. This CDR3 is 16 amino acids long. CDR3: CASSQVKVTTNYGYTF. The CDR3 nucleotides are TGCGCCAGCAGCCAAGTAAAGGTTACGACTAACTATGGCTACACCTTC.

The CDR3 reads CAIKAGDQETQYF. Here the CDR3 DNA reads TGTGCCATCAAAGCGGGAGACCAAGAGACCCAGTACTTC. The chain carries TRBV10-3 and TRBJ2-5; TRBD2 matches at 8 bases. The CDR3 is 13 amino acids. The germline gives CDR1 ENHRY, CDR2 SYGVKD. V shed 7 bases, J shed 0 bases, and the junction held 1 base outside the gene matches.

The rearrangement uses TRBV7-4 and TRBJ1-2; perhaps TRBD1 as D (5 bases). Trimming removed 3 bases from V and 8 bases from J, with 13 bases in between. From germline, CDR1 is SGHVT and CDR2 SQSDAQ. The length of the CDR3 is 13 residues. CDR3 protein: CASSFRERGGYTF. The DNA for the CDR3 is TGTGCCAGCAGCTTCCGGGAGAGGGGAGGCTACACCTTC.

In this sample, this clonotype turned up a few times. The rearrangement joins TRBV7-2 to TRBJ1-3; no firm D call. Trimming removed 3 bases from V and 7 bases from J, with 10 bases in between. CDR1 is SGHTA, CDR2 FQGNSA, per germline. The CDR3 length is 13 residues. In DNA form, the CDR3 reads TGTGCCAGCAGCTTCGATATGGAGAACACCATATATTTT. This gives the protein CASSFDMENTIYF.

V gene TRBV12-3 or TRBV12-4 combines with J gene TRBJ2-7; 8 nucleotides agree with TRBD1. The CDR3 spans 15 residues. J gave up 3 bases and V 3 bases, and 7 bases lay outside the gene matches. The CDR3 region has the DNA TGTGCCAGCAGTTTCGACAGGGGACCACTCTACGAGCAGTACTTC. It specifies CASSFDRGPLYEQYF.

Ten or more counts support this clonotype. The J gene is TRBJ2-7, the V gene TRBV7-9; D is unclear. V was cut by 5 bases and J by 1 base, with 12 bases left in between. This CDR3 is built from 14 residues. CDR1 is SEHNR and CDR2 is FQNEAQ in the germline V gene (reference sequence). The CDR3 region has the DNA TGTGCCAGCAGCCGAGGACGCGGATCCTACGAGCAGTACTTC. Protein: CASSRGRGSYEQYF. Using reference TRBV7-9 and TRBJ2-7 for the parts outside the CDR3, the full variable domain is DTGVSQNPRHKITKRGQNVTFRCDPISEHNRLYWYRQTLGQGPEFLTYFQNEAQLEKSRLLSDRFSAERPKGSFSTLEIQRTEQGDSAMYLCASSRGRGSYEQYFGPGTRLTVT.

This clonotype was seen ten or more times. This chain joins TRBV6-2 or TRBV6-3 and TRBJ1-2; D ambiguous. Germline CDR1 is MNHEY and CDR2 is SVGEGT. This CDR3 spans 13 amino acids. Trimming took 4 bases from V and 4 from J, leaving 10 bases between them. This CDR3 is CASSFRWIYGYTF. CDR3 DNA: TGTGCCAGCAGTTTTCGCTGGATCTATGGCTACACCTTC.

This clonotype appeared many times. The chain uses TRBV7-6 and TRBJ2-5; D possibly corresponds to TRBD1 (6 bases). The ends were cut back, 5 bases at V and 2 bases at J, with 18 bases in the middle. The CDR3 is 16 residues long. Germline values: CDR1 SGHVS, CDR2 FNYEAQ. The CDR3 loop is CASSPRLRTAQETQYF. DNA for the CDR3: TGTGCCAGCAGCCCCCGATTGAGGACAGCACAAGAGACCCAGTACTTC.

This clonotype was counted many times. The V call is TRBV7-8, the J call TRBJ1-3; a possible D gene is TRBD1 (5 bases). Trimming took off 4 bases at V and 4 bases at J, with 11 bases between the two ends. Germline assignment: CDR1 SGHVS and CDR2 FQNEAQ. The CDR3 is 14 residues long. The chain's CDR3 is CASSSRGGGNTIYF. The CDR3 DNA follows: TGTGCCAGCAGCTCCCGGGGCGGGGGAAACACCATATATTTT.